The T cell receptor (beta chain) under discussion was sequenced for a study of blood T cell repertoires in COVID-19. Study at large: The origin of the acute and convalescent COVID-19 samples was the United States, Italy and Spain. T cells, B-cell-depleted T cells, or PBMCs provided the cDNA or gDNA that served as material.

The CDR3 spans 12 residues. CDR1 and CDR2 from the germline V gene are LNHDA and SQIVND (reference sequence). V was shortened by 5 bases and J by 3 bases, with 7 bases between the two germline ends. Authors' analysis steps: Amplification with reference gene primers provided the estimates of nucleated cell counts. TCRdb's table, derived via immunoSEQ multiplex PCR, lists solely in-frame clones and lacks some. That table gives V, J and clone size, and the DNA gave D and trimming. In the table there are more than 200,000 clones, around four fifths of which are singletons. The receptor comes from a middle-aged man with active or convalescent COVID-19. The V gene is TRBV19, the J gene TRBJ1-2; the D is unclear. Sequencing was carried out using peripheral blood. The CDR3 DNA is TGTGCCAGTAGTCAACGCGACTATGGCTACACCTTC. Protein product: CASSQRDYGYTF.